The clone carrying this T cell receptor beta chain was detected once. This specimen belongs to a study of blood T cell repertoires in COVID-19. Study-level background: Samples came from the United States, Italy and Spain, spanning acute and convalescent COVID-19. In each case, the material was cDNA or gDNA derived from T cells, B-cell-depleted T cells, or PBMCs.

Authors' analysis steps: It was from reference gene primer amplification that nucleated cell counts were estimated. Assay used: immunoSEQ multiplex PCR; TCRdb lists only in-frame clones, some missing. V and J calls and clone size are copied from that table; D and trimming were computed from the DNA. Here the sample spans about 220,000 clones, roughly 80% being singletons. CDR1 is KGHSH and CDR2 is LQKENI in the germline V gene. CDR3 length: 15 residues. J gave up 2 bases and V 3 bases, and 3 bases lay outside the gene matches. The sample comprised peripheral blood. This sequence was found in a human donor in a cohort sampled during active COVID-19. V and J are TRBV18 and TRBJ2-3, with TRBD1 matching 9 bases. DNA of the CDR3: TGTGCCAGCTCACCGGGACAGGGTGTCACAGATACGCAGTATTTT. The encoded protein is CASSPGQGVTDTQYF. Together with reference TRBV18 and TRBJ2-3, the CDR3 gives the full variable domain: NAGVMQNPRHLVRRRGQEARLRCSPMKGHSHVYWYRQLPEEGLKFMVYLQKENIIDESGMPKERFSAEFPKEGPSILRIQQVVRGDSAAYFCASSPGQGVTDTQYFGPGTRLTVL.